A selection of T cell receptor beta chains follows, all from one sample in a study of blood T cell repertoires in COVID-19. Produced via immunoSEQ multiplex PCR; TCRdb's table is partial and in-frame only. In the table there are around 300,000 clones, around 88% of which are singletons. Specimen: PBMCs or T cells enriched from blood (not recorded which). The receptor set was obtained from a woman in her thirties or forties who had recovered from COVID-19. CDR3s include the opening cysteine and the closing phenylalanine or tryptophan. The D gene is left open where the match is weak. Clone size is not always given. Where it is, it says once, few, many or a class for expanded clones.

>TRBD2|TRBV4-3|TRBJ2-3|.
CASSQVLAGGHTDTQYF
TGCGCCAGCAGCCAAGTACTAGCGGGAGGGCACACAGATACGCAGTATTTT
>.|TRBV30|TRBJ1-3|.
CAGRGRSSGNTIYF
TGTGCCGGGAGGGGGAGGTCCTCTGGAAACACCATATATTTT
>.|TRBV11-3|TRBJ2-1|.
CASSYDGSSYNEQFF
TGTGCCAGCAGCTACGACGGGAGCTCCTACAATGAGCAGTTCTTC
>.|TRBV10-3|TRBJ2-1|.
CAISELDSAVPQFF
TGTGCCATCAGTGAGTTGGACAGCGCGGTACCGCAGTTCTTC
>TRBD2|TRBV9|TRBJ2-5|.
CASSVGSSGSFETQYF
TGTGCCAGCAGCGTAGGATCTAGCGGGAGTTTCGAGACCCAGTACTTC
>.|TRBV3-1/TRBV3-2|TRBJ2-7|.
CASSQDATSSYEQYF
TGTGCCAGCAGCCAAGACGCGACAAGCTCCTACGAGCAGTACTTC
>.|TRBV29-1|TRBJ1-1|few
CSVVLGASMNTEAFF
TGCAGCGTTGTCTTGGGGGCTAGTATGAACACTGAAGCTTTCTTT
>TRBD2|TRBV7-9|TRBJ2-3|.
CASSNSMTSGREYTDTQYF
TGTGCCAGCAGCAATTCCATGACTAGCGGGAGGGAATACACAGATACGCAGTATTTT
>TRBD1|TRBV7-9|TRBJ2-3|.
CASSLGNRGADTQYF
TGTGCCAGCAGCTTAGGGAACAGGGGTGCAGATACGCAGTATTTT
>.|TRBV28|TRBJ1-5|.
CASSYAGGSNQPQHF
TGTGCCAGCAGTTACGCTGGGGGGAGCAATCAGCCCCAGCATTTT
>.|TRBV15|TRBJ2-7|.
CATSKDRDLREQYF
TGTGCCACCAGCAAGGACAGAGATCTACGAGAGCAGTACTTC
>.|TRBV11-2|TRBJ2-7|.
CASSFGQGWSDEQYF
TGTGCCAGCAGCTTCGGGCAGGGATGGTCCGACGAGCAGTACTTC
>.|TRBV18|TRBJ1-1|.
CASSPADNTEAFF
TGTGCCAGCTCACCAGCAGATAACACTGAAGCTTTCTTT
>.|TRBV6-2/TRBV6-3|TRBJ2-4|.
CASSYGPNIQYF
TGTGCCAGCAGTTACGGGCCAAACATTCAGTACTTC
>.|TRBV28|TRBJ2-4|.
CASSLTGQNIQYF
TGTGCCAGCAGTTTGACAGGACAAAACATTCAGTACTTC
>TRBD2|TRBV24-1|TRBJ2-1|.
CATSDRTGGRVDNEQFF
TGTGCCACCAGTGACCGCACCGGCGGGAGAGTGGACAATGAGCAGTTCTTC
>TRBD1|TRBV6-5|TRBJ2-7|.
CATQKAGGSYEQYF
TGTGCCACCCAGAAGGCAGGGGGATCCTACGAGCAGTACTTC
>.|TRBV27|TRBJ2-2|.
CAPQGGGPNTGELFF
TGTGCCCCCCAGGGGGGAGGCCCCAACACCGGGGAGCTGTTTTTT
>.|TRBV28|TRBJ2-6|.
CASSSPALLANVLTF
TGTGCCAGCAGTTCCCCCGCACTCTTAGCCAACGTCCTGACTTTC
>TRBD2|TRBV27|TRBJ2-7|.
CASSFRQRGHEQYF
TGTGCCAGCAGTTTTAGGCAGCGGGGGCACGAGCAGTACTTC
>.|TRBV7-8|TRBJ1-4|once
CASSPLAAATNEKLFF
TGTGCCAGCAGCCCCCTAGCGGCGGCAACTAATGAAAAACTGTTTTTT
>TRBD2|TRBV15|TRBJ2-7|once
CATSRLAGVLYEQYF
TGTGCCACCAGCAGACTAGCGGGAGTTCTCTACGAGCAGTACTTC
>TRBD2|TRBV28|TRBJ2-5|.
CASSPTSAYQETQYF
TGTGCCAGCAGTCCGACTAGCGCCTACCAAGAGACCCAGTACTTC
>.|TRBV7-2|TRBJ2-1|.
CASSLGGRPSYNEQFF
TGTGCCAGCAGCTTAGGGGGGCGCCCCTCCTACAATGAGCAGTTCTTC
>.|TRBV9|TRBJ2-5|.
CASSVGSSGGGETQYF
TGTGCCAGCAGCGTAGGTAGTAGCGGAGGAGGTGAGACCCAGTACTTC
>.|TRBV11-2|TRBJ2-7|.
CASSLAGGAHSYEQYF
TGTGCCAGCAGCTTAGCAGGTGGGGCCCACTCCTACGAGCAGTACTTC
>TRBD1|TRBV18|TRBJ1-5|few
CASSALTGQGRSQPQHF
TGTGCCAGCTCGGCCTTGACAGGGCAGGGACGAAGTCAGCCCCAGCATTTT
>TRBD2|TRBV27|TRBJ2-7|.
CASRLAGGGYEQYF
TGTGCCAGCAGACTAGCGGGAGGAGGGTACGAGCAGTACTTC
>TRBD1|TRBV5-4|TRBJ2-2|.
CASSSRDRHTGELFF
TGTGCCAGCAGCTCCCGGGACAGGCACACCGGGGAGCTGTTTTTT